The sequence of this T cell receptor beta chain was determined in a study of blood T cell repertoires in COVID-19. Whole-study context: Samples representing acute and convalescent COVID-19 were sourced from the United States, Italy and Spain. PBMCs, B-cell-depleted T cells, or T cells provided the cDNA or gDNA that made up the material.

Authors' analysis steps: Reference gene primer amplification gave estimated nucleated cell counts. Repertoires were generated with immunoSEQ multiplex PCR, while TCRdb's copy carries only in-frame clones and drops some. V, J and clone size are taken as reported in that table, and D and trimming were inferred from the DNA itself. The table records some 140,000 clones, about 89% of them present only once. The CDR3 is 12 residues long. Germline V CDR1 and CDR2: SNHLY, FYNNEI. V was pared by 10 bases and J by 1 base, with 10 bases between. Sequencing used peripheral blood. This chain connects TRBV2 to TRBJ1-1, with D tentatively TRBD1 (6 bases). This TCR was recovered from a man aged 45-65 years with acute or convalescent COVID-19. In DNA, the CDR3 is TGTGCCAAAAAGGGACAGAACACTGAAGCTTTCTTT. It specifies CAKKGQNTEAFF. Drawing the rest from reference TRBV2 and TRBJ1-1, the complete variable domain is EPEVTQTPSHQVTQMGQEVILRCVPISNHLYFYWYRQILGQKVEFLVSFYNNEISEKSEIFDDQFSVERPDGSNFTLKIRSTKLEDSAMYFCAKKGQNTEAFFGQGTRLTVV.